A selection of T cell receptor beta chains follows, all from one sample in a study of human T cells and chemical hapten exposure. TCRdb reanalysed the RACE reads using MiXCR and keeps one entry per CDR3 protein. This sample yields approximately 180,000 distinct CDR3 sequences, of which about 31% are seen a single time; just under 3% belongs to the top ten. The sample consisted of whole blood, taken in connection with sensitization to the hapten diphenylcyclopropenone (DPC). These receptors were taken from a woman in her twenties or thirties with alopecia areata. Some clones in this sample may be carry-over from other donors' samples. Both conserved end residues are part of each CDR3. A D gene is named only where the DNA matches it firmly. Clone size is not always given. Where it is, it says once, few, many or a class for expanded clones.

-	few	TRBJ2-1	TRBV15	CATSRDYSYNEQFF	TGTGCCACCAGCAGGGACTACTCCTACAATGAGCAGTTCTTC
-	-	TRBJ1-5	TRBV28	CASSLGSTGHNQPQHF	TGTGCCAGCAGCCTAGGAAGCACAGGGCACAATCAGCCCCAGCATTTT
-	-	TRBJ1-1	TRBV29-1	CSVEHQGNTEAFF	TGCAGCGTTGAACACCAGGGGAACACTGAAGCTTTCTTT
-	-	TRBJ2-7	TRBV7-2	CASSSGRNLYEQYF	TGTGCCAGCAGCTCTGGACGGAACCTTTACGAGCAGTACTTC
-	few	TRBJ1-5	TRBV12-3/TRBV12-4	CASSLSLRTQPQHF	TGTGCCAGCAGTTTAAGCCTTCGGACTCAGCCCCAGCATTTT
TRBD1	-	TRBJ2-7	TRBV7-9	CASSQTGTGLGEQYF	TGTGCCAGCAGCCAGACCGGGACAGGCCTTGGGGAGCAGTACTTC
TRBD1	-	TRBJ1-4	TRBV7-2	CASSLAPGGINEKLFF	TGTGCCAGCAGCTTAGCCCCAGGGGGGATAAATGAAAAACTGTTTTTT
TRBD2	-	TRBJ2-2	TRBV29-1	CSVPGLAGGELFF	TGCAGCGTCCCTGGGCTAGCGGGCGGGGAGCTGTTTTTT
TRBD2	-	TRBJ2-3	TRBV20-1	CSARLAGGADTQYF	TGCAGTGCCCGACTAGCGGGGGGAGCAGATACGCAGTATTTT
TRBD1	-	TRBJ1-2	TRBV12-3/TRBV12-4	CASSLLSQGASGYTF	TGTGCCAGCAGTTTACTCTCTCAGGGGGCAAGTGGCTACACCTTC
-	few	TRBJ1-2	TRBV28	CASRLGNYGYTF	TGTGCCAGCAGGTTGGGGAACTATGGCTACACCTTC
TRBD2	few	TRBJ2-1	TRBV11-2	CASSLGGGASSRFRQFF	TGTGCCAGCAGCTTAGGCGGGGGGGCCTCTTCACGGTTCAGGCAGTTCTTC
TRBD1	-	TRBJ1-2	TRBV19	CASSRLPGQGVANYGYTF	TGTGCCAGTAGTCGACTTCCGGGACAGGGGGTTGCTAACTATGGCTACACCTTC
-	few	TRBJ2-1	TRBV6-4	CASSVRFPPDEQFF	TGTGCCAGCAGTGTCAGGTTTCCCCCCGATGAGCAGTTCTTC
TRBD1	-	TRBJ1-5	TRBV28	CASILGQGSNQPQHF	TGTGCCAGCATCCTTGGACAGGGAAGTAATCAGCCCCAGCATTTT
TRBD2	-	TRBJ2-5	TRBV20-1	CSGAGGLETQYF	TGCAGTGGAGCGGGGGGGCTCGAGACCCAGTACTTC
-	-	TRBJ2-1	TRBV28	CASSSVVLNEQFF	TGTGCCAGCAGCTCGGTAGTTCTGAATGAGCAGTTCTTC